This T cell receptor beta chain was identified during a study of blood T cell repertoires in COVID-19 (dated by TCRdb to about 2020). Context from the whole study: Samples covering the acute and convalescent phases of COVID-19 were provided by collaborators in the United States, Italy and Spain. Subjects who had been exposed to COVID-19, were actively infected with it, or had recovered from it provided the deeply sampled blood TCRbeta repertoires that made up the dataset. Where available, HLA class I and class II types were taken from metadata supplied by the sample provider and were not determined by assay-based typing. The repertoires were released in a freely available public database meant as a resource for research on the immune response to SARS-CoV-2. Samples were obtained from the ongoing ImmuneRACE study (first 160 participants) and from about 1,300 subjects provided by 6 global collaborators. Nearly every sample came with metadata listing a de-identified subject ID, COVID-19 status, age in years and sex. The material from the prospective study consisted of cDNA or gDNA derived from T cells, B-cell-depleted T cells, or PBMCs.

What the work shows at the level of the full study, not this receptor alone: Clinical and demographic metadata were provided uncurated, with the amount varying by source and participant.

Collaborating institutions collected whole blood in K2EDTA tubes following their own protocols. For TCRbeta analysis, collaborators shipped samples in one of three forms: frozen whole blood, isolated PBMCs, or DNA extracted from either of those sample types. Concerning this clone itself: Its antigen has not been determined. There are no base qualities to consult, and no much larger clone falls within one base.

TCRbeta CDR3 regions were amplified from genomic DNA using the immunoSEQ Assay, a bias-controlled multiplex PCR. The original pipeline was this. The number of nucleated cells in each sample was estimated from the amplification of reference gene primers within the assay. Sequence reads were collapsed and filtered to measure the absolute abundance of every unique TCRbeta CDR3 rearrangement. For each sample, productive Simpson clonality was calculated as the square root of Simpson's diversity index across productive rearrangements. What TCRdb holds here is the immuneACCESS table cut down to in-frame rearrangements. Part of the clones is not present; checked against another copy, under half of the missing clones reflect an unresolved V gene, and the others are unexplained. Clonal size and the V and J genes are those of that table, whereas D and trimming came from the DNA. Present in this sample are some 200,000 clones, about 80% of which were seen just once. 2% to 2.5% of the sample belongs to the ten largest clones.

The CDR3 covers 18 residues, taking in both the cysteine and the phenylalanine. Left in the record is the CDR3 DNA by itself, 54 bases read in frame from the first base. Compared with germline, V lacks 5 bases and J lacks 0 bases; bases without a gene match: 12. The germline V gene (reference sequence) provides CDR1 LNHDA and CDR2 SQIVND. The sample taken for sequencing was peripheral blood. The sequence joins TRBV19 to TRBJ2-5; the central 10 bases match TRBD2. The receptor was isolated from a woman aged 55 to 70 with acute or convalescent COVID-19. In nucleotide form, the sequence is TGTGCCAGTAGTCCCAGGATAGCGGGGGGTCCGTACCAAGAGACCCAGTACTTC. Translated, it reads CASSPRIAGGPYQETQYF. The CDR3, completed at both ends by the reference TRBV19 and TRBJ2-5 genes, gives the full variable domain DGGITQSPKYLFRKEGQNVTLSCEQNLNHDAMYWYRQDPGQGLRLIYYSQIVNDFQKGDIAEGYSVSREKKESFPLTVTSAQKNPTAFYLCASSPRIAGGPYQETQYFGPGTRLLVL.